This T cell receptor beta chain was captured in a study of T cell changes during pregnancy in multiple sclerosis. Clones were read by immunoSEQ multiplex PCR, and TCRdb kept only the in-frame ones, dropping some. The sample carries about 130,000 clones, around 95% recorded once. Germline CDR1 is LNHDA and CDR2 is SQIVND (reference sequence). This CDR3 comprises 13 residues. The V end was cut by 5 bases, the J end by 2 bases, with 7 bases between. The receptor comes from a female donor with multiple sclerosis, enrolled in a pregnancy study. Source: peripheral blood, taken after pregnancy. This chain uses TRBV19 with TRBJ1-3; D call uncertain. The CDR3 loop reads CASSSETGNTIYF. CDR3 sequence (DNA): TGTGCCAGTAGTTCAGAAACTGGAAACACCATATATTTT.